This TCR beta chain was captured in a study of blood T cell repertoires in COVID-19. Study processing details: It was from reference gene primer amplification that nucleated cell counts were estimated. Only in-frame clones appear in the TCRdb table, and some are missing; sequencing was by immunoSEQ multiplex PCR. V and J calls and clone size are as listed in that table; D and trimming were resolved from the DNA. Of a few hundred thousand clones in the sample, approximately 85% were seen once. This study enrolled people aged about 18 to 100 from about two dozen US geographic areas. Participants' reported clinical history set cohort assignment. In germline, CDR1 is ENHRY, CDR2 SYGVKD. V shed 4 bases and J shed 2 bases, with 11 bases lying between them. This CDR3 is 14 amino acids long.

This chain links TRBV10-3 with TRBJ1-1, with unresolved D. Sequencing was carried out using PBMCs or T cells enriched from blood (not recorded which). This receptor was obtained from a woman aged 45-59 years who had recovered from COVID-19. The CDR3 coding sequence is TGTGCCATCAGTGGAATCGGTAAAAACACTGAAGCTTTCTTT. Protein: CAISGIGKNTEAFF.